This T cell receptor beta chain stems from a study of PD-L1 blockade in urothelial cancer listed by TCRdb under 2017. With regard to the full study: Therapy was started at some point between 2014 and 2016 for all patients, and atezolizumab 1,200 mg was administered intravenously every 3 weeks. An ECOG performance status of 0 or 1 was recorded for the patients, and 0 to 3 prior chemotherapy regimens had been received by the patients. Pretreatment blood TCR-seq was available for 30 or so patients, at least one posttreatment blood collection was obtained for roughly 25 patients, and tumor TCR-seq was available for roughly 25 patients. Whole exome sequencing and RNA sequencing of pretreatment tumors were performed alongside TCR sequencing in the same patients. Blood samples were analyzed at two time points: 3 weeks after treatment start (second dose) and 6 weeks after treatment start. Pretreatment tumor samples, along with matched peripheral blood serially collected before and after atezolizumab treatment, were subjected to TCR sequencing. Durable clinical benefit meant progression-free survival longer than 6 months, and TCR features were also tested against progression-free and overall survival. Blood samples yielded a median of roughly 140,000 T cells and 65,000 to 95,000 unique TCRs, with median clonality approximately 0.08. Roughly 10 patients achieved durable clinical benefit and approximately 20 did not. About 90% of the roughly 30 patients were identified as males with urothelial cancer of bladder origin, and a prior smoking history was reported by 18 of 29 patients. Somatic, immune and clinical correlates of response to PD-L1 blockade with atezolizumab in urothelial cancer were the focus of an exploratory multi-omic analysis. What the study reported, not specific to this receptor: A pretreatment peripheral blood TCR clonality below the median was linked to improved progression-free and overall survival. Because the sample size was small (n ≈ 27) and many exploratory analyses were performed, the results are intended to be hypothesis-generating. Among patients with durable benefit, tumor-associated TCR clones showed greater expansion in peripheral blood 3 weeks after treatment started (n ≈ 23, p = 0.022).

A note on this clone: The specificity of this receptor is unknown. Base qualities are not recorded, but no much larger clone differs from it by a single base.

Synthetic TCR analog templates were spiked into each PCR so that absolute template abundance could be estimated from read counts. The immunoSEQ assay used bias-controlled V and J gene primers to amplify TCRbeta CDR3 regions from genomic DNA. Sequencing of rearranged TCRbeta segments was performed at approximately 20X coverage. In the source study's methods: Sequencing errors were corrected by clustering, and CDR3s were annotated against IMGT so that V, D and J genes could be assigned. Downstream analyses used only productive TCRbeta rearrangements and left out out-of-frame or stop-codon sequences. To compute clonality, Shannon entropy was normalized by the log of the number of unique productive sequences and then subtracted from one. Fisher's exact test with Benjamini-Hochberg correction, at a threshold of adjusted p below 0.01, was used to find clones that differed between time points or between blood and tumor. As stored in TCRdb, this immuneACCESS dataset retains in-frame rearrangements with V and J assigned. A fraction of the clones does not appear; measured against another copy, unresolved V genes explain less than half of the discrepancy, and the remainder lacks a known reason. V, J and clone size derive from that table, while D and trimming were established from the DNA sequence. The sample table records tens of thousands of clones; 82% of these occur just once. Of the sample, roughly 6.4% falls within the top ten clones.

Between the V and J ends, shortened by 7 bases and 2 bases respectively, the junction contains 26 bases. CDR3 length: 18 amino acids, cysteine to phenylalanine. The kept DNA is CDR3 alone, 54 bases in frame from the first base. The germline V gene sets CDR1 to MDHEN and CDR2 to SYDVKM. This sample's time point label indicates: pretreatment peripheral blood. A cohort of 30 or so patients with locally advanced or metastatic urothelial carcinoma, treated at Memorial Sloan Kettering on a trial protocol, was included. Peripheral blood mononuclear cells were collected pretreatment and during treatment, at between 1 and 8 total time points per patient. The Qiagen DNeasy Blood extraction kit was used to purify genomic DNA from total PBMCs and tumor samples. Collected pretreatment and during treatment, PBMCs were isolated and stored as previously described.

This material consisted of PBMCs, taken around atezolizumab (anti-PD-L1) treatment. This chain is built from TRBV28 and TRBJ1-2; possibly the D gene is TRBD1, per 5 matching bases. The clonotype originates from a man aged 60-69 years with urothelial cancer. The DNA sequence is TGTGCCAGCACCTCTGCGGGGGGAACGGGGGGGGTAAACTATGGCTACACCTTC. This codes for CASTSAGGTGGVNYGYTF.